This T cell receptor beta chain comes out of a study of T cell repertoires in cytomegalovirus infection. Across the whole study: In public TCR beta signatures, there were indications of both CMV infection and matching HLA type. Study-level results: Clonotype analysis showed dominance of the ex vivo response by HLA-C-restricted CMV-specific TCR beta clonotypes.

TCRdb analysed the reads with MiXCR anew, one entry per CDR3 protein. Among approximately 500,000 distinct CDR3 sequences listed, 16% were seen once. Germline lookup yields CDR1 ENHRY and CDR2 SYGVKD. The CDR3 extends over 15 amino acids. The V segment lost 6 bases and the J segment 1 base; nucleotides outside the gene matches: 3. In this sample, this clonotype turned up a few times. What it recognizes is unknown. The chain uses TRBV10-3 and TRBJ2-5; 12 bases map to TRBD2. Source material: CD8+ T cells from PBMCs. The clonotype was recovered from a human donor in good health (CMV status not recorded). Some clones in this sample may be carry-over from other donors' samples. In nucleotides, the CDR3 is TGTGCCATCAGCCTGGGACTAGCGGGCCAAGAGACCCAGTACTTC. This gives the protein CAISLGLAGQETQYF.